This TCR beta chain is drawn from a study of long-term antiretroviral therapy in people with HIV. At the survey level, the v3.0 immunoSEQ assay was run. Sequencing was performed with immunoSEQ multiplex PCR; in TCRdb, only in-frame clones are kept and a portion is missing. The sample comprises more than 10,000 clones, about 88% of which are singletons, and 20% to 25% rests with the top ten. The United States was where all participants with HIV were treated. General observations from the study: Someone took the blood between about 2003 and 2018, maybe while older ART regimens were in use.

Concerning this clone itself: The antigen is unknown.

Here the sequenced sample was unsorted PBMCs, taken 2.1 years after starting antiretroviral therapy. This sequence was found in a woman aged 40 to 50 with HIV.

The CDR3: CASSYSGPSPDTQYF. DNA for the CDR3: TGTGCCAGCAGTTACTCGGGCCCTAGCCCAGATACGCAGTATTTT. The chain combines TRBV6-6 with TRBJ2-3; D may be TRBD2 (5 bases). The ends were cut back, 0 bases at V and 4 bases at J, with 11 bases in the middle. The CDR3 sequence is 15 residues long. Germline V gene lookup returns CDR1 MNHNY and CDR2 SVGAGI (reference sequence).